This TCR beta chain was captured by sequencing in a study of read filtering for tumor transcriptome and immune sequencing. From about 0.4 ug of RNA, a library with molecular barcoded alpha/delta and beta/gamma adaptors was made. From the reads, TCRdb called clonotypes with MiXCR, one entry per CDR3 protein. The profile shows some 50,000 distinct CDR3 sequences, 20% of them singletons. Looked up from germline, CDR1 is SQVTM and CDR2 is ANQGSEA. This CDR3 has 14 residues. With 6 bases removed from V and 4 bases from J, the gap between germline ends came to 18 bases. The sample holds many counts of this clonotype.

This chain joins TRBV29-1 and TRBJ1-1; perhaps TRBD1 as D (6 bases). Sample: a population of CD138-negative cells sorted from bone marrow. The sequence was obtained from a donor over 35 with multiple myeloma. The CDR3 nucleotides are TGCAGCGTAGACTCTACAGGGTACGGCACTGAAGCTTTCTTT. Protein sequence: CSVDSTGYGTEAFF.